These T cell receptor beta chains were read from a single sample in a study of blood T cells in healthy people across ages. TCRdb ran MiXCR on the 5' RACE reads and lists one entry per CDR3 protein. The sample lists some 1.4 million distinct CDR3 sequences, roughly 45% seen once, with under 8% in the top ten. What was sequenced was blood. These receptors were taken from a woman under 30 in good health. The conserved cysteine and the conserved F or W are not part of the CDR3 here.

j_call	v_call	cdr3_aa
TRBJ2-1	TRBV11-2	ASNILAGGWYNEQF
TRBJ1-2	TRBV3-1	ASTITGTLRLGYT
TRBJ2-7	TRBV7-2	ASSLEGRNEQY
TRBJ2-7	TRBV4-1	ASSQDKSESSYEQY
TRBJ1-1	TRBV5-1	ASQQGDEAF
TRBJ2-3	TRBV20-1	SATIWASGEDTQY
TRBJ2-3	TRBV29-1	SADRGSTDTQY
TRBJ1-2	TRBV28	ASSFSSSIFTNYGYT
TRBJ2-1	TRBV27	ASSLRSSVYNEQF
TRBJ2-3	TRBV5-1	ASTLDGRSTDTQY
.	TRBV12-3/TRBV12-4	ASSPLAGGLETQY
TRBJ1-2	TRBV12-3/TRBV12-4	ASSFGPGDRYT
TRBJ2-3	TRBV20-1	SARVGQADTQY
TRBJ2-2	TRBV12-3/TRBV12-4	ASSLVENTGELF
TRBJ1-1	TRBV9	ASSTNRAKNTEAF